These T cell receptor beta chains were read from a single sample in a study of T cells in tuberculosis. The table came from immunoSEQ multiplex PCR; TCRdb's copy has only in-frame clones and leaves some out. The sample includes more than 35,000 clones, about 94% of them seen just once. The sample taken for sequencing was PBMCs. The receptors derive from a donor aged 10 to 29 with latent tuberculosis or without tuberculosis infection. Some clones in this sample may be carry-over from other donors' samples. CDR3s leave out the opening cysteine and the closing phenylalanine or tryptophan.

V gene,CDR3 length,CDR3 protein
TRBV2,9,ASSLGQRNT
TRBV4-3,14,ASSQDRGGLTNEQF
TRBV6-5,12,ASSPTPYTYEQY
TRBV30,9,ACNRGSGYT
TRBV28,14,ASSLFGGWAGNTIY
TRBV5-1,13,ASSPGGSANTEAF
TRBV19,12,ASSIEGYYQPQH
TRBV7-2,12,ASRRTAWGTEAF
TRBV19,12,ASRGQGMIAEAF
TRBV6-1,13,ASSDPGQRATEAF
TRBV9,17,ASSPIPTGYRGANTEAF
TRBV7-2,12,ASSPGRENTEAF
TRBV7-2,13,ASSIPGQLTDTQY
TRBV4-3,12,ASSQVGDNYGYT
TRBV2,12,ASTRTGPGYGYT
TRBV14,16,ASSRRVPWTGIQETQY
TRBV18,14,ASSPPGQSSGNTIY
TRBV19,13,ASSKQGSPNEKLF
TRBV11-2,12,ASSFERASGGTF
TRBV7-7,11,ASSLDRLNEQY
TRBV12-5,12,ASATGTGRTEAF
TRBV27,12,ASGDRDANEKLF
TRBV4-1,15,ASSRGGLVHSGNTIY
TRBV10-3,16,AISDPGQGTLSNQPQH
TRBV7-2,14,ASSLGLGTEYYEQY
TRBV27,11,ASSSQVGDTQY
TRBV5-5,16,ASSYGLAGETSTDTQY
TRBV19,12,ASSPKTVNSPLH
TRBV11-2,11,ASSFTDRQPQH
TRBV12-5,14,ASGLADRATNEKLF
TRBV7-2,12,ASSLRSGEDGYT
TRBV4-1,12,ASSQTGERFGYT
TRBV6-5,11,ASSYGRESPLH
TRBV4-1,12,ASRQGVDKNIQY
TRBV18,14,ASSRTFQNVNTEAF
TRBV19,13,ASIPGAGAGETQY
TRBV25-1,14,ASSELTGVDIVEAF
TRBV5-1,11,ASSLEERGPQY
TRBV5-1,13,ASSLSWQKNTEAF
TRBV4-3,11,ASSQDINQPQH
TRBV9,13,ASSARLAGAPEQF
TRBV2,9,ASSLISWAF